The 21 T cell receptor beta chains given below trace back to one sample, sequenced in a study of blood T cell repertoires in COVID-19. Here immunoSEQ multiplex PCR was the method, and the copy in TCRdb shows in-frame clones only, minus some. The sample consists of under 500,000 clones, about 85% of them appearing once. Sequenced sample: PBMCs or T cells enriched from blood (not recorded which). Every receptor here comes from a woman under 30 with acute COVID-19.

The gene calls are TRBV3-1 (or the pseudogene TRBV3-2) and TRBJ1-2; possible D gene TRBD1, 6 bases. CDR3 length: 13 residues. CDR1 is LGHDT and CDR2 is YNNKEL in the germline V gene (reference sequence). Trimming shortened V by 3 bases and J by 4 bases, and 9 bases separated the two germline ends. The DNA for the CDR3 is TGTGCCAGCAGCCACCGGGACATCTATGGCTACACCTTC. It is translated as CASSHRDIYGYTF.

This clone showed up many times. The chain has TRBV5-1 and TRBJ2-2, with 12 bases lining up with TRBD1. Germline V lookup: CDR1 SGHRS, CDR2 YFSETQ. This CDR3 contains 17 residues. With 0 bases clipped from V and 6 bases from J, the junction kept 6 bases outside the gene matches. As DNA, the CDR3 is TGCGCCAGCAGCTTGGTCACGGGACAGGGGGCCTCCGGGGAGCTGTTTTTT. It codes for CASSLVTGQGASGELFF.

The gene calls are TRBV4-1 and TRBJ2-1; 9 positions agree with TRBD2. The CDR3 length is 20 residues. V gave up 2 bases and J gave up 0 bases; unmatched junction bases: 14. CDR1 and CDR2 from the germline V gene are MGHRA and YSYEKL. In nucleotides, the CDR3 is TGCGCCAGCAGCCAAAGAGCTAGCGGGGAACTTTTCAGCTCCTACAATGAGCAGTTCTTC. Encoded protein: CASSQRASGELFSSYNEQFF.

This chain links TRBV12-3 or TRBV12-4 with TRBJ2-1; D is unclear. This CDR3 has 13 residues. Trimming removed 6 bases at V and 4 bases at J, with 10 bases between. CDR3 protein: CASSSTEYNEQFF. For the CDR3, the DNA is TGTGCCAGCAGCTCGACTGAGTACAATGAGCAGTTCTTC.

This chain links TRBV28 with TRBJ2-2; TRBD1 might be the D (6 bases). V lost 4 bases, J lost 7 bases, and 22 bases lay in between. There are 17 residues in the CDR3. Germline CDR1 reads MDHEN; CDR2 reads SYDVKM. CDR3 region: CASSSAIEQGWVGELFF. The CDR3 nucleotides read TGTGCCAGCAGTTCGGCGATCGAACAGGGTTGGGTCGGGGAGCTGTTTTTT.

This chain joins TRBV28 and TRBJ2-3, with D perhaps matching TRBD2 (5 bases). This CDR3 comprises 14 residues. In germline, CDR1 is MDHEN, CDR2 SYDVKM. Trimming shortened V by 3 bases and J by 4 bases, and 11 bases separated the two germline ends. The CDR3 region has the DNA TGTGCCAGCAGTTTCCGGGCGAGGGCAGATACGCAGTATTTT. Its protein is CASSFRARADTQYF.

This clone was observed once. This chain uses TRBV2 with TRBJ1-2, with 7 bases lining up with TRBD1. Germline V gene sequence: CDR1 SNHLY, CDR2 FYNNEI. Trimming cost V 6 bases and J 3 bases; bases outside gene matches: 7. The CDR3 consists of 14 residues. The CDR3 DNA reads as TGTGCCAGCAGGACGCCGACAGGGCACTATGGCTACACCTTC. It specifies CASRTPTGHYGYTF.

This chain uses TRBV9 with TRBJ2-3; a weak D match, TRBD2 (5 bases). This CDR3 comprises 14 residues. CDR1 and CDR2 (germline): SGDLS, YYNGEE. V was pared by 5 bases and J by 4 bases, with 14 bases between. The CDR3: CASSSILAPDTQYF. The CDR3 bases are TGTGCCAGCAGTTCCATTCTAGCCCCAGATACGCAGTATTTT.

The sample holds one count of this clone. The chain uses TRBV6-2 or TRBV6-3 and TRBJ2-7; 7 bases match TRBD2. Germline CDR1 is MNHEY and CDR2 is SVGEGT. The CDR3 covers 13 residues. Unmatched junction bases numbered 5, after V lost 6 bases and J lost 3 bases. Written as DNA, the CDR3 is TGTGCCAGCAGCCTCCGGGACTACTACGAGCAGTACTTC. It encodes CASSLRDYYEQYF.

The chain links TRBV7-2 to TRBJ2-3, with 13 bases that match TRBD2. V shed 5 bases, J shed 5 bases, and the junction held 13 bases outside the gene matches. The CDR3 length is 18 residues. Germline CDR1 reads SGHTA; CDR2 reads FQGNSA. In DNA, the CDR3 is TGTGCCAGCAGCCGGAGGACTAGCGGGAGACTGGGGGGAGATACGCAGTATTTT. This translates into CASSRRTSGRLGGDTQYF.

The chain is built from TRBV24-1 and TRBJ1-1; D is unclear. CDR1 is KGHDR and CDR2 is SFDVKD in the germline V gene. The germline V and J ends were trimmed by 4 bases and 1 base, with 9 bases remaining between them. The CDR3 contains 14 residues. CDR3 bases: TGTGCCACCAGTGAATCGGGAGGGAACACTGAAGCTTTCTTT. It yields the protein CATSESGGNTEAFF.

The V gene is TRBV9, the J gene TRBJ1-4, with TRBD1 matching over 7 bases. The J segment lost 8 bases and the V segment lost 3 bases, leaving 10 bases of the junction unmatched. Germline V gives CDR1 SGDLS, CDR2 YYNGEE. The CDR3 has 15 amino acids. The CDR3 DNA reads as TGTGCCAGCAGCGCTCTGGGACAGTGGGGCGAAAAACTGTTTTTT. Its translation is CASSALGQWGEKLFF. Drawing the rest from reference TRBV9 and TRBJ1-4, the complete variable domain is DSGVTQTPKHLITATGQRVTLRCSPRSGDLSVYWYQQSLDQGLQFLIQYYNGEERAKGNILERFSAQQFPDLHSELNLSSLELGDSALYFCASSALGQWGEKLFFGSGTQLSVL.

This clone was counted once. The chain couples TRBV7-8 to TRBJ2-3, with 7 bases matching TRBD2. V shed 4 bases, J shed 2 bases, and the junction held 9 bases outside the gene matches. The germline V gene encodes CDR1 SGHVS and CDR2 FQNEAQ. This CDR3 region has 16 residues. For the CDR3, the DNA is TGTGCCAGCAGCTACGAGCGGGGAAAAACCACAGATACGCAGTATTTT. Its protein is CASSYERGKTTDTQYF.

The chain has TRBV5-1 and TRBJ2-7; 9 nucleotides line up with TRBD1. The germline V gene encodes CDR1 SGHRS and CDR2 YFSETQ. The junction had 8 bases not matched to a gene; V was cut back by 0 bases and J by 4 bases. The length of the CDR3 is 16 residues. The CDR3: CASSLGQGGILYEQYF. In DNA form, the CDR3 reads TGCGCCAGCAGCTTGGGACAGGGGGGGATCCTTTACGAGCAGTACTTC. Filled out from reference TRBV5-1 and TRBJ2-7, the complete variable domain reads KAGVTQTPRYLIKTRGQQVTLSCSPISGHRSVSWYQQTPGQGLQFLFEYFSETQRNKGNFPGRFSGRQFSNSRSEMNVSTLELGDSALYLCASSLGQGGILYEQYFGPGTRLTVT.

V gene TRBV6-2 or TRBV6-3 combines with J gene TRBJ2-7, with TRBD2 as a possible D gene (7 bases). Germline-derived CDR1 and CDR2 are MNHEY and SVGEGT. With 4 bases removed from V and 0 bases from J, the gap between germline ends came to 19 bases. The CDR3 is 17 amino acids. CDR3 DNA: TGTGCCAGCAGTTTGAGGGGGGGCGATCCCCTCTCCTACGAGCAGTACTTC. As protein: CASSLRGGDPLSYEQYF.

The CDR3, as DNA: TGCAGTGCTAGTTTCAGGGACAGGGGGCACAATAACTATGGCTACACCTTC. Amino acid sequence: CSASFRDRGHNNYGYTF. This sequence joins TRBV20-1 and TRBJ1-2; TRBD1 matches at 12 bases. With 3 bases clipped from V and 1 base from J, the junction kept 9 bases outside the gene matches. Per germline, CDR1 DFQATT and CDR2 SNEGSKA (reference sequence). The CDR3 runs to 17 residues.

J is TRBJ1-1 and V is TRBV12-1; the table's D call, TRBD1, was not checked against the DNA. TRBV12-1 is a known pseudogene. The CDR3 has 17 amino acids. CDR3 sequence: CASLFCPAGQENTEAFF. CDR3 sequence (DNA): TGTGCCAGCCTTTTTTGCCCGGCAGGACAAGAGAACACTGAAGCTTTCTTT.

This clone was recorded once. J is TRBJ2-2 and V is TRBV12-5, with TRBD1 matching 9 bases. This CDR3 has 15 residues. With 1 base clipped from V and 3 bases from J, the junction kept 0 bases outside the gene matches. Germline CDR1 LGHNT, CDR2 FRNRAP. CDR3 in DNA: TGTGCTAGTGGTTTGGGGGACAGGGACACCGGGGAGCTGTTTTTT. It is translated as CASGLGDRDTGELFF.

The chain carries TRBV5-1 and TRBJ2-1; 9 positions match TRBD2. This CDR3 spans 17 amino acids. Germline V lookup: CDR1 SGHRS, CDR2 YFSETQ. V was pared by 3 bases and J by 6 bases, with 13 bases of the junction left unmatched. CDR3 in DNA: TGCGCCAGCAGCTCCCTAAGCGGGCGGGAGGGCCCCAATGAGCAGTTCTTC. It yields the protein CASSSLSGREGPNEQFF. The full variable domain, rest sourced from reference TRBV5-1 and TRBJ2-1, is KAGVTQTPRYLIKTRGQQVTLSCSPISGHRSVSWYQQTPGQGLQFLFEYFSETQRNKGNFPGRFSGRQFSNSRSEMNVSTLELGDSALYLCASSSLSGREGPNEQFFGPGTRLTVL.

This sequence joins TRBV18 and TRBJ2-1; TRBD2 agrees at 7 bases. This CDR3 is built from 16 residues. In germline, CDR1 is KGHSH, CDR2 LQKENI. The trim removed 1 base at V and 6 bases at J, leaving 9 bases unmatched. The CDR3 here is CASSPRLAGEGNEQFF. CDR3 nucleotide sequence: TGTGCCAGCTCACCACGACTTGCGGGAGAAGGCAATGAGCAGTTCTTC.

J is TRBJ2-3 and V is TRBV18, with D perhaps TRBD1 (6 bases). The CDR3 runs 15 residues. V was clipped by 2 bases and J by 4 bases, with 13 bases between them. Per the germline V gene, CDR1 is KGHSH and CDR2 is LQKENI. The CDR3 DNA is TGTGCCAGCTCACCAGAAACAGGGATTGCAGATACGCAGTATTTT. Amino acid sequence: CASSPETGIADTQYF.